These T cell receptor beta chains were read from a single sample in a study of blood T cell repertoires in COVID-19. Only in-frame clones appear in the TCRdb table, and some are missing; sequencing was by immunoSEQ multiplex PCR. There are approximately 500,000 clones in the sample; roughly 89% occur only once, and about 0.91% lies in the top ten. The specimen sequenced was peripheral blood. Receptors originate from a man aged 18-30 years with COVID-19, enrolled during active disease. Each CDR3 is given with its conserved first and last residue. D genes are given only for firm matches. Clone size is given for some rows only: seen once, a few or many times, or a class if the clone is expanded.

TRBJ2-3	many	TRBD2	16	TRBV5-1	TGCGCCAGCAGCATGGCGGGGGGAACCAACACAGATACGCAGTATTTT	CASSMAGGTNTDTQYF
TRBJ2-3	-	TRBD2	19	TRBV9	TGTGCCAGCAGCGCCTTGTCCGGACTAGCGGGAGGGATCGCAGATACGCAGTATTTT	CASSALSGLAGGIADTQYF
TRBJ2-1	once	TRBD2	16	TRBV18	TGTGCCAGCTCACCCCGGACTAGCGGGGGTAACAATGAGCAGTTCTTC	CASSPRTSGGNNEQFF
TRBJ2-5	-	-	13	TRBV18	TGTGCCAGCTCCCAGGGTTTACAAGAGACCCAGTACTTC	CASSQGLQETQYF
TRBJ1-2	-	-	14	TRBV2	TGTGCCAGCAGTGGGGACACATTAGCCTATGGCTACACCTTC	CASSGDTLAYGYTF
TRBJ1-5	once	TRBD1	13	TRBV12-5	TGTGCTAGTGGCCAAGGGAGACAGGGGCCCCCGCATTTT	CASGQGRQGPPHF
TRBJ1-1	-	TRBD1	13	TRBV10-1	TGCGCCAGCAGCCGACAGGGGAACACTGAAGCTTTCTTT	CASSRQGNTEAFF
TRBJ2-3	-	TRBD2	14	TRBV6-5	TGTGCCAGCAGTCCGGGACTAGTTACAGATACGCAGTATTTT	CASSPGLVTDTQYF
TRBJ1-5	-	-	15	TRBV10-2	TGCGCCAGCAGGGATCTTACAGGAAGCAATCAGCCCCAGCATTTT	CASRDLTGSNQPQHF
TRBJ1-5	once	TRBD1	16	TRBV28	TGTGCCAGCAGTCCTGGGGACAGGGGACGCAATCAGCCCCAGCATTTT	CASSPGDRGRNQPQHF
TRBJ2-3	-	-	12	TRBV7-2	TGTGCCAGCAGCTTCTTCGCAGATACGCAGTATTTT	CASSFFADTQYF
TRBJ2-7	-	-	12	TRBV7-2	TGTGCCAGCAGCGCGGGGATTTACGAGCAGTACTTC	CASSAGIYEQYF
TRBJ2-7	-	TRBD1	14	TRBV9	TGTGCCAGCAGCGTCCGGACAGGGGGATACGAGCAGTACTTC	CASSVRTGGYEQYF
TRBJ2-7	-	-	16	TRBV5-4	TGTGCCAGCAGCTTGAGGTCAGGTCCTCTTTCCGCCGAGCAGTACTTC	CASSLRSGPLSAEQYF
TRBJ2-2	-	TRBD2	16	TRBV3-1/TRBV3-2	TGTGCCAGCAGCCCATCAAGCGGGGCGAACACCGGGGAGCTGTTTTTT	CASSPSSGANTGELFF
TRBJ2-1	once	TRBD2	17	TRBV24-1	TGTGCCACCAGTGATTCAAGACTAGCGGGAGCCCGCAATGAGCAGTTCTTC	CATSDSRLAGARNEQFF
TRBJ2-7	once	-	14	TRBV6-5	TGTGCCAGCAGAGCCGGGACAAAGCCCTACGAGCAGTACTTC	CASRAGTKPYEQYF
TRBJ2-1	once	-	17	TRBV3-1/TRBV3-2	TGTGCCAGCAGCCGGAACCCTAGCGTGATAACAACTGGAGAGCAGTTCTTC	CASSRNPSVITTGEQFF
TRBJ2-7	-	TRBD1	14	TRBV5-6	TGTGCCGGGATCCGGGACAGGGTTTGCCACGAGCAGTACTTC	CAGIRDRVCHEQYF
TRBJ2-7	few	TRBD1	14	TRBV7-9	TGTGCCAGCAGCCAGAGACAGGGGACCTACGAGCAGTACTTC	CASSQRQGTYEQYF
TRBJ2-1	-	-	14	TRBV18	TGTGCCAGCTCACCACTTCGCGGGGAACAGGGGACGTTCTTC	CASSPLRGEQGTFF
TRBJ2-7	-	-	15	TRBV18	TGTGCCAGCTCACCCCGGTGGGGGCCATCCTACGAGCAGTACTTC	CASSPRWGPSYEQYF
TRBJ1-1	-	TRBD1	14	TRBV19	TGTGCCAGTAGTATAGGAGGACAGGCCACTGAAGCTTTCTTT	CASSIGGQATEAFF
TRBJ2-2	-	-	19	TRBV19	TGTGCCAGTAGTATAGAAATCTGGCGGGGGCTTCTGAACACCGGGGAGCTGTTTTTT	CASSIEIWRGLLNTGELFF
TRBJ1-6	-	-	16	TRBV6-6	TGTGCCAGCAGTTATGATTGGTCAGGGGCTGAATCACCCCTCCACTTT	CASSYDWSGAESPLHF
TRBJ1-3	-	-	15	TRBV6-6	TGTGCCAGCAGTCAGGGACATCTCTCTGGAAACACCATATATTTT	CASSQGHLSGNTIYF
TRBJ1-2	once	-	13	TRBV3-1/TRBV3-2	TGTGCCAGCAGCCCCACCACGGGGGTCGGCTACACCTTC	CASSPTTGVGYTF
TRBJ1-6	-	TRBD1	12	TRBV6-1	TGTGCCAGCAGTGAGGGGACAGGGAATTTTCACTTT	CASSEGTGNFHF
TRBJ2-7	-	TRBD2	14	TRBV2	TGTGCCAGTAAAAAGCGGGAGAGTCTTGACGAGCAGTACTTC	CASKKRESLDEQYF
TRBJ2-5	-	TRBD1	15	TRBV5-7	TGTGCCAGCAGCTTGGCCGACAGGGTTGAAGAGACCCAGTACTTC	CASSLADRVEETQYF
TRBJ2-2	-	TRBD1	15	TRBV6-5	TGTGCCAGCAGAAAGGGACAGGCGAACACCGGGGAGCTGTTTTTT	CASRKGQANTGELFF
TRBJ1-2	-	-	17	TRBV6-1	TGTGCCAGCAGTGAAGGAATCGGCGGGAAGGGGTACTATGGCTACACCTTC	CASSEGIGGKGYYGYTF
TRBJ2-5	-	-	14	TRBV5-4	TGTGCCAGCAGCGATCCAACTAGAAAAGAGACCCAGTACTTC	CASSDPTRKETQYF
TRBJ1-1	few	TRBD1	14	TRBV2	TGTGCCAGCAGTGGGGACAGGGTAAACACTGAAGCTTTCTTT	CASSGDRVNTEAFF
TRBJ2-7	-	TRBD1	14	TRBV10-2	TGCGCCAGCAGCCACCCCAGGGGGTCCTACGAGCAGTACTTC	CASSHPRGSYEQYF
TRBJ2-7	-	TRBD2	15	TRBV4-1	TGCGCCAGCAGCCAAGCTAGCGGGGTGTCCTACGAGCAGTACTTC	CASSQASGVSYEQYF
TRBJ2-2	-	-	15	TRBV5-1	TGCGCCAGCAGCTCGGACAGCTCGAACACCGGGGAGCTGTTTTTT	CASSSDSSNTGELFF
TRBJ1-2	-	-	14	TRBV2	TGTGCCAGCAACCGGGAGGGTCTGCACTATGGCTACACCTTC	CASNREGLHYGYTF
TRBJ2-5	-	TRBD2	13	TRBV7-8	TGTGCCAGCAGTGGGAGGGGCTCAGAGACCCAGTACTTC	CASSGRGSETQYF
TRBJ2-3	-	TRBD1	15	TRBV9	TGTGCCAGCAGCGTAGCTACAGGGGAGACAGATACGCAGTATTTT	CASSVATGETDTQYF
TRBJ2-7	-	TRBD2	17	TRBV5-6	TGTGCCAGCAGCACCTCCCTCGGGGAGGGAAACTCCTACGAGCAGTACTTC	CASSTSLGEGNSYEQYF
TRBJ1-1	-	-	14	TRBV11-2	TGTGCCAGCAGCCTATTAATCGGGAACACTGAAGCTTTCTTT	CASSLLIGNTEAFF
TRBJ2-3	-	TRBD2	15	TRBV24-1	TGTGCCACCAGTGATTTGCCAGCGGGGCCAGATACGCAGTATTTT	CATSDLPAGPDTQYF
TRBJ2-1	-	TRBD2	18	TRBV4-1	TGCGCCAGCAGCCAAGATCGGGACCGGGGGGGCACCTACAATGAGCAGTTCTTC	CASSQDRDRGGTYNEQFF
TRBJ2-7	-	-	13	TRBV5-4	TGTGCCAGCAGACCGGACAGCACCTACGAGCAGTACTTC	CASRPDSTYEQYF